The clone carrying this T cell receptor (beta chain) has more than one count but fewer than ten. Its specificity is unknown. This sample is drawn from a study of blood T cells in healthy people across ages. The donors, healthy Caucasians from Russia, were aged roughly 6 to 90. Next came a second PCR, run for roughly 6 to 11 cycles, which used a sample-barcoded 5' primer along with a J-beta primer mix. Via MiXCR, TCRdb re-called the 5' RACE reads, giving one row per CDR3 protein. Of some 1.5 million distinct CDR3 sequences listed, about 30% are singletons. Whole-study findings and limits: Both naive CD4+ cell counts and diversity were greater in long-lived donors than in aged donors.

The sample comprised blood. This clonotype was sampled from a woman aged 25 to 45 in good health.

CDR3 DNA: TGTGCCAGCAGCCCCCGACGGGTCGACATTCAGTACTTC. It is translated as CASSPRRVDIQYF. This sequence joins TRBV7-9 and TRBJ2-4; no firm D call. Trimming took off 5 bases at V and 8 bases at J, with 13 bases between the two ends. Germline V gene lookup returns CDR1 SEHNR and CDR2 FQNEAQ (reference sequence). CDR3 length equals 13 residues.